This T cell receptor beta chain was profiled in a study of blood T cell repertoires in COVID-19. Authors' data handling: It was from reference gene primer amplification that nucleated cell counts were estimated. Assay used: immunoSEQ multiplex PCR; TCRdb lists only in-frame clones, some missing. The V and J calls and clone size are taken from that table; D and trimming were inferred from the DNA. The repertoire holds 150,000 or so clones, with roughly 90% as singletons. Patients in Seattle were enrolled during active infection, then followed longitudinally. CDR3 size: 16 residues. Trimming pared 0 bases from V and 2 bases from J, leaving 11 bases between. Germline V CDR1 and CDR2: LGHNA, YNFKEQ.

The chain employs TRBV4-2 and TRBJ1-3, with D possibly being TRBD1 (6 bases). This TCR was sampled from a man younger than 40 with COVID-19, enrolled during active disease. Material: peripheral blood. The CDR3 sequence is CASSQETGGTGNTIYF. The CDR3 region has the DNA TGTGCCAGCAGCCAAGAGACAGGAGGCACTGGAAACACCATATATTTT.